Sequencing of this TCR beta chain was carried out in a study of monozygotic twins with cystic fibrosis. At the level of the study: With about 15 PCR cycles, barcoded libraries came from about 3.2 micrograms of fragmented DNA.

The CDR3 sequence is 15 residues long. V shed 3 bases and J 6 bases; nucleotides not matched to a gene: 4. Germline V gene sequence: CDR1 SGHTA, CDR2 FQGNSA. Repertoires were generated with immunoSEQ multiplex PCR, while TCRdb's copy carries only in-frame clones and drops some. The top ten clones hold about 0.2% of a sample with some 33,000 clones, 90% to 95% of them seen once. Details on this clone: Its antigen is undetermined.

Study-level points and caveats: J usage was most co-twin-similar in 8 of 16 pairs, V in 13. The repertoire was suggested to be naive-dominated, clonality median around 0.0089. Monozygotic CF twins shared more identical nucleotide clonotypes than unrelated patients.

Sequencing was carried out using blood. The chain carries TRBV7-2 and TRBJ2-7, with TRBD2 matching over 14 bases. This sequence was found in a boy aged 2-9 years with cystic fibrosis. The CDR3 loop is CASSFGLAGGFEQYF. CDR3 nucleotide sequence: TGTGCCAGCAGCTTCGGACTAGCGGGGGGCTTCGAGCAGTACTTC.